These 10 T cell receptor beta chains were all obtained from the same sample, sequenced in a study of beta chain features in type 1 diabetes. The investigators reverse transcribed all of the isolated RNA, so they sequenced expressed TCRB transcripts. TCRdb's copy holds only in-frame clones and misses some; the assay was immunoSEQ multiplex PCR. The sample lists roughly 160,000 clones, 7.8% occurring once. These receptors lack a known antigen. Study-level results: Among all four CD4+ subsets, Type 1 diabetes patients had TCRB CDR3s that were moderately but significantly shorter.

Sequencing input: central memory CD4+ T cells from blood. The receptor set was obtained from a woman aged 40-49 years with type 1 diabetes.

This clone was seen a handful of times. V is TRBV28 and J is TRBJ1-5, with 10 bases fitting TRBD1. CDR3 length: 13 residues. Looked up from germline, CDR1 is MDHEN and CDR2 is SYDVKM. The V and J ends lost 5 bases and 7 bases, in that order; junction bases with no gene match: 2. CDR3 DNA sequence: TGTGCCAGCAGTGGGGACAGGGGACAGCCCCAGCATTTT. Protein sequence: CASSGDRGQPQHF. Looking up the rest from reference TRBV28 and TRBJ1-5 gives the full variable domain: DVKVTQSSRYLVKRTGEKVFLECVQDMDHENMFWYRQDPGLGLRLIYFSYDVKMKEKGDIPEGYSVSREKKERFSLILESASTNQTSMYLCASSGDRGQPQHFGDGTRLSIL.

This chain links TRBV5-1 with TRBJ1-2, with D tentatively TRBD1 (5 bases). CDR1 and CDR2 (germline): SGHRS, YFSETQ. Trimming removed 4 bases at V and 5 bases at J, with 18 bases between. This CDR3 is built from 15 residues. The CDR3 is CASSPRGQGLYGYTF. As DNA, the CDR3 is TGCGCCAGCAGCCCCCGGGGTCAGGGACTTTATGGCTACACCTTC.

This clone occurred a few times. One end of the junction does not line up with germline, which may come from a read error. The rearrangement uses TRBV25-1 and TRBJ2-5, with TRBD2 identical over 9 bases. Germline V gene data show CDR1 as MGHDK and CDR2 as SYGVNS. CDR3 length: 18 amino acids. The CDR3: CASSEYPGTSFYQETQYF. The CDR3 DNA reads TGTGCCAGCAGTGAATACCCCGGGACTAGCTTTTACCAGGAGACCCAGTACTTC.

This clone was counted between two and nine times. This chain links TRBV28 with TRBJ2-1, with 8 positions matching TRBD2. The J segment lost 6 bases and the V segment lost 8 bases, leaving 18 bases of the junction unmatched. Germline V gene data show CDR1 as MDHEN and CDR2 as SYDVKM. The CDR3 has 17 amino acids. For the CDR3, the DNA is TGTGCCAGCTCCCCTAGTATGGGCGGGGGGCCTCCCAATGAGCAGTTCTTC. It translates to CASSPSMGGGPPNEQFF.

The chain couples TRBV7-2 to TRBJ1-2; D not resolved. Germline CDR1 reads SGHTA; CDR2 reads FQGNSA. CDR3 length: 13 residues. Between the trimmed V and J ends, which lost 1 base and 2 bases, there was a span of 5 bases. CDR3 residues: CASSLDQNYGYTF. DNA of the CDR3: TGTGCCAGCAGCTTAGATCAGAACTATGGCTACACCTTC. The complete variable domain, with remaining parts taken from reference TRBV7-2 and TRBJ1-2, reads GAGVSQSPSNKVTEKGKDVELRCDPISGHTALYWYRQSLGQGLEFLIYFQGNSAPDKSGLPSDRFSAERTGGSVSTLTIQRTQQEDSAVYLCASSLDQNYGYTFGSGTRLTVV.

The sample holds a few counts of this clone. The V and J genes are TRBV28 and TRBJ1-2, with D tentatively TRBD1 (5 bases). This CDR3 comprises 17 residues. V lost 1 base to trimming and J lost 3 bases, with 18 bases between them. The V gene's germline CDR1 is MDHEN and CDR2 SYDVKM. The CDR3 nucleotides are TGTGCCAGCAGTTTATCGGCTGGACAACAATTTCACTATGGCTACACCTTC. Its translation is CASSLSAGQQFHYGYTF.

This rearrangement joins TRBV5-1 to TRBJ2-1, with TRBD1 as a possible D gene (5 bases). The CDR3 runs 15 residues. V was shortened by 3 bases and J by 2 bases, with 12 bases between the two germline ends. Looked up from germline, CDR1 is SGHRS and CDR2 is YFSETQ. CDR3 sequence: CASSSSGYTYNEQFF. In nucleotides, the CDR3 is TGCGCCAGCAGCTCTTCAGGGTACACCTACAATGAGCAGTTCTTC.

The table lists this clone with a few counts. This chain links TRBV5-1 with TRBJ2-3, with 7 nucleotides matching TRBD2. Germline CDR1 reads SGHRS; CDR2 reads YFSETQ. The CDR3 extends over 15 amino acids. V lost 0 bases and J lost 6; bases outside the gene matches: 7. The CDR3, as DNA: TGCGCCAGCAGCTTGGTTTCTAGCGGACATGATACGCAGTATTTT. Its translation is CASSLVSSGHDTQYF. The variable domain in full, with the rest retrieved from reference TRBV5-1 and TRBJ2-3, is KAGVTQTPRYLIKTRGQQVTLSCSPISGHRSVSWYQQTPGQGLQFLFEYFSETQRNKGNFPGRFSGRQFSNSRSEMNVSTLELGDSALYLCASSLVSSGHDTQYFGPGTRLTVL.

The gene calls are TRBV6-5 and TRBJ2-1, with 11 bases fitting TRBD2. The J segment lost 9 bases and the V segment lost 0 bases, leaving 7 bases of the junction unmatched. Germline CDR1 MNHEY, CDR2 SVGAGI. The CDR3 contains 16 residues. The CDR3 coding sequence is TGTGCCAGCAGTTACTCGGGTAGCGGGAGGGGTGTTGAGCAGTTCTTC. This codes for CASSYSGSGRGVEQFF.

This clone was seen many times. The genes are TRBV7-2 and TRBJ2-1; 7 bases line up with TRBD2. The CDR3 is 16 amino acids. The junction had 4 bases not matched to a gene; V was cut back by 1 base and J by 1 base. Germline V lookup: CDR1 SGHTA, CDR2 FQGNSA. The CDR3 nucleotides read TGTGCCAGCAGCTTAGGACTAGCTCGATCCTACAATGAGCAGTTCTTC. It is translated as CASSLGLARSYNEQFF. The full variable domain, in which reference TRBV7-2 and TRBJ2-1 provide the parts outside the CDR3, is GAGVSQSPSNKVTEKGKDVELRCDPISGHTALYWYRQSLGQGLEFLIYFQGNSAPDKSGLPSDRFSAERTGGSVSTLTIQRTQQEDSAVYLCASSLGLARSYNEQFFGPGTRLTVL.